The sequence of this T cell receptor beta chain was determined in a study of T cells in Graves' hyperthyroidism and ophthalmopathy. Study context: At initial diagnosis, before any treatment had begun, peripheral blood was obtained.

This clonotype has more than one count but fewer than ten. What it binds is unknown. Amplification yielded TCR beta CDR3 regions, with RNA transcripts as the source. The HTBI set primed first-round TCR CDR3 RT-PCR. TCRdb itself ran the multiplex PCR reads through MiXCR, one entry per CDR3 protein. The sample has around 610,000 distinct CDR3 sequences; 14% to 15% are singletons. Out of approximately 10 ml of fresh peripheral blood came the PBMCs. Study observations and caveats: With a median lead of 6.5 months before onset, the model predicted ophthalmopathy. Ophthalmopathy was distinguished from stable hyperthyroidism by 13 V-J signatures.

Trimming shortened V by 2 bases and J by 5 bases, and 13 bases separated the two germline ends. The CDR3 is made up of 15 amino acids. Looked up from germline, CDR1 is LNHDA and CDR2 is SQIVND (reference sequence). The source is a middle-aged woman with Graves' ophthalmopathy. The sequenced sample consisted of blood. The V and J genes are TRBV19 and TRBJ1-5; no reliable D call. CDR3 nucleotides: TGTGCCAGTAGTATATCATGGGGAGGAGATCAGCCCCAGCATTTT. Translating it yields CASSISWGGDQPQHF.